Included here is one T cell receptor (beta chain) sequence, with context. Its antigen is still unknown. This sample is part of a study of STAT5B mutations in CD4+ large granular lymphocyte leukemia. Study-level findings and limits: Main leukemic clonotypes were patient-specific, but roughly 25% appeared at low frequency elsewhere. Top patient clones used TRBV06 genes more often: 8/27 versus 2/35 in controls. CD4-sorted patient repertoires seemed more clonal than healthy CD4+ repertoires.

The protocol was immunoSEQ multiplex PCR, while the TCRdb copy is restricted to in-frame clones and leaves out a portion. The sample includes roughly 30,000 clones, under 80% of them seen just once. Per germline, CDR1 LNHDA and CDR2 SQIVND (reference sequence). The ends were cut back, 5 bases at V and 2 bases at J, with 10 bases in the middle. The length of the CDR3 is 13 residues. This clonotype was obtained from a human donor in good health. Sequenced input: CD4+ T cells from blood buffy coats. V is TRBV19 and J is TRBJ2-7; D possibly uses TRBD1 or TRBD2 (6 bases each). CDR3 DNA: TGTGCCAGTAGTCCGGGGGCCCCCTACGAGCAGTACTTC. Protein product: CASSPGAPYEQYF.